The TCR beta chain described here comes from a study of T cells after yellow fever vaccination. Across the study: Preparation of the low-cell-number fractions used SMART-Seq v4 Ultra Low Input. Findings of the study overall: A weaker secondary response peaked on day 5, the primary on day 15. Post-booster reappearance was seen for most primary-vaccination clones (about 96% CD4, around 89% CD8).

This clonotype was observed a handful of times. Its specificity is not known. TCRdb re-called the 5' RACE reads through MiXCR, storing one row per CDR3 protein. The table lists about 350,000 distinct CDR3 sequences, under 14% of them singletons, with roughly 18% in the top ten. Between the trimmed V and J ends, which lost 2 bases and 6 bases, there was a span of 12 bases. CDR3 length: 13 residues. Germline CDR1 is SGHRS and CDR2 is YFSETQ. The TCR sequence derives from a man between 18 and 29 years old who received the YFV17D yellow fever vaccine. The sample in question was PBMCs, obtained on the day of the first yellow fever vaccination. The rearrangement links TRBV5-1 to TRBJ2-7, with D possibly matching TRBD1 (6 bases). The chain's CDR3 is CASSFRQAGEQYF. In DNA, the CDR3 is TGCGCCAGCAGCTTTAGACAGGCGGGCGAGCAGTACTTC.